This T cell receptor (beta chain) was identified in a study of beta chain features in type 1 diabetes. Looking at the study overall: Over 85,000,000 sorted cells were examined across all samples. Study results and limitations: Shortening that was moderate but significant affected the TCRB CDR3s of Type 1 diabetes patients in all four CD4+ subsets. At VDJ recombination sites, type 1 diabetes patients had fewer insertions and more deleted nucleotides. PCR could preferentially amplify shorter templates, alike in patients and controls.

CD45RO/CCR7/CD25/CD127/CD95/CD27 separated CD4+ naive, central memory, regulatory and stem cell-like memory cells by sorting. Isolated RNA was reverse transcribed in full, so expressed TCRB transcripts were sequenced. Profiled with immunoSEQ multiplex PCR; TCRdb holds only in-frame clones, not every one. This table has 400,000 or so clones, 10% to 15% appearing once. This clone appeared a few times. Its cognate antigen is unknown. Between the trimmed V and J ends, which lost 5 bases and 3 bases, there was a span of 20 bases. The CDR3 contains 16 residues. Germline values: CDR1 LGHNA, CDR2 YNFKEQ. The sequencing sample was made of naive CD4+ T cells from blood. The gene calls are TRBV4-2 and TRBJ2-7, with D perhaps TRBD2 (7 bases). The receptor was derived from a woman aged 18-30 years with type 1 diabetes. The CDR3 spells CASSSFGGGLGYEQYF. The CDR3, as DNA: TGTGCCAGCAGCTCCTTTGGGGGGGGGCTCGGCTACGAGCAGTACTTC.